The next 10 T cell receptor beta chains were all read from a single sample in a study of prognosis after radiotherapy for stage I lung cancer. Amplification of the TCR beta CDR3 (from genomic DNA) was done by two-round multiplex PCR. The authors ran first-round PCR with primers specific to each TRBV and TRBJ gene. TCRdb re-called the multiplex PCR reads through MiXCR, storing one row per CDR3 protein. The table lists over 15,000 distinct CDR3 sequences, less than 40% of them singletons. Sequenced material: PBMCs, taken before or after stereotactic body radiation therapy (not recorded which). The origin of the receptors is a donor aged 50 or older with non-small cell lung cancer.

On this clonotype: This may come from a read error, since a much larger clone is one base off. In nucleotides, the CDR3 is TGTGCCACCAGCAGGGGTTACTACAATGAGCAGTTCTTC. It yields the protein CATSRGYYNEQFF. The V and J genes are TRBV24-1 and TRBJ2-1, with a possible D match to TRBD1 (6 bases). In germline, CDR1 is KGHDR, CDR2 SFDVKD. CDR3 length equals 13 residues. With 7 bases removed from V and 3 bases from J, the gap between germline ends came to 9 bases.

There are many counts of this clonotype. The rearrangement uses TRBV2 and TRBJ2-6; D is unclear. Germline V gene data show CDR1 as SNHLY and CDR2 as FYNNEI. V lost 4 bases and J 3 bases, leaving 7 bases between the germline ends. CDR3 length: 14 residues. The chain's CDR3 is CASSVTLGANVLTF. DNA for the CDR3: TGTGCCAGCAGTGTGACACTTGGGGCCAACGTCCTGACTTTC.

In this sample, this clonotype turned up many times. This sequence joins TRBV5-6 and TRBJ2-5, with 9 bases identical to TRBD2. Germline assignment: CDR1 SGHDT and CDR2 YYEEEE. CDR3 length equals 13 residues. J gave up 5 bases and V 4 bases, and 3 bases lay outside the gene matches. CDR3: CASSTSGRETQYF. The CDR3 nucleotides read TGTGCCAGCAGCACTAGCGGGCGGGAGACCCAGTACTTC.

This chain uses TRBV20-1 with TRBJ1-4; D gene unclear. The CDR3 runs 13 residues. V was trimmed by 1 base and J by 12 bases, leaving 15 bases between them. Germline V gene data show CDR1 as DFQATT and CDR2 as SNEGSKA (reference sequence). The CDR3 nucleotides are TGCAGTGCTAGAGGCGTGATAGGGAGAGAACTGTTTTTT. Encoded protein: CSARGVIGRELFF.

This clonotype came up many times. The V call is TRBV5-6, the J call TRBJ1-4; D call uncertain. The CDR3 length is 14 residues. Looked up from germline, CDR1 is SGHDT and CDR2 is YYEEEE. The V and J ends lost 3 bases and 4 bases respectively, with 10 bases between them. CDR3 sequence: CASSYFWNNEKLFF. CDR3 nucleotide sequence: TGTGCCAGCAGCTACTTCTGGAATAATGAAAAACTGTTTTTT.

The DNA for the CDR3 is TGTGCCAGCAGCGGGGGGGGACTAGCCTATCTTGAGCAGTTCTTC. Translation gives CASSGGGLAYLEQFF. V usage is TRBV9 and J usage is TRBJ2-1, with 9 bases that match TRBD2. From germline, CDR1 is SGDLS and CDR2 YYNGEE. V dropped 3 bases and J dropped 9; count of bases not matched to a gene: 10. The CDR3 is 15 residues long.

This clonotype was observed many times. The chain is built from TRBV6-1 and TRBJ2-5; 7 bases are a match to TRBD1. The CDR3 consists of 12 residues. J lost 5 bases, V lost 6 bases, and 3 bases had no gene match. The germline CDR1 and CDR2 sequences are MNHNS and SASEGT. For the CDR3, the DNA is TGTGCCAGCAGGGGACAGAGTGAGACCCAGTACTTC. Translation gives CASRGQSETQYF.

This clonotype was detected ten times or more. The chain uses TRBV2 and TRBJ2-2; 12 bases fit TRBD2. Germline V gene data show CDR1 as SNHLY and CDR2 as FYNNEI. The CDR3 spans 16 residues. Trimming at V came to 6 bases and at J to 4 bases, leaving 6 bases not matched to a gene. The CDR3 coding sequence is TGTGCCAGCAGAGAGACTAGCGGGAGTGTCACCGGGGAGCTGTTTTTT. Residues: CASRETSGSVTGELFF.

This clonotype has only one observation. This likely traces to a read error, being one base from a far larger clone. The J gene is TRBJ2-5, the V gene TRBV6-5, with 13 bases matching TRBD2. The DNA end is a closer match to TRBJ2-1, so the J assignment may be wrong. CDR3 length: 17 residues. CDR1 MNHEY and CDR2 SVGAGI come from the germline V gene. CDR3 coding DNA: TGTGCCAGCAGTTACTTTCAACGGACTAGCGGGAGCAATGAGCAGTTCTTC. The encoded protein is CASSYFQRTSGSNEQFF.

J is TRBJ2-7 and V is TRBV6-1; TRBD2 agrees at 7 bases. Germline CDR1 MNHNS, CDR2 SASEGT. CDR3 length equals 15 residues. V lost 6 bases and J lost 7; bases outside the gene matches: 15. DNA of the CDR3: TGTGCCAGCAGCCCTGGAGCGGGAAGGCTTGGGGAGCAGTACTTC. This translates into CASSPGAGRLGEQYF.